Listed below are T cell receptor beta chains from one sample, sequenced in a study of T cell responses to AZD1222 COVID-19 vaccine. Assay: immunoSEQ multiplex PCR; the TCRdb copy retains only in-frame clones and omits some. Altogether some 96,000 clones are present, about 81% being singletons, with the ten largest covering approximately 14%. The starting material was peripheral blood, obtained 28 days after the second AZD1222 dose. These TCRs come from an adult who received the AZD1222 COVID-19 vaccine. Both conserved end residues are part of each CDR3. A D gene is named only where the DNA matches it firmly. The size of a clone is reported for some rows only, either as once, few or many, or as a class for expanded clones.

>NA|TRBD1|TRBJ2-3|15|TRBV6-6
TGTGCCAGCGATACCACAGGGGGCTACACAGATACGCAGTATTTT
CASDTTGGYTDTQYF
>NA|NA|TRBJ2-1|14|TRBV6-1
TGTGCCAGCAGTGACAGGGGAACATACAATGAGCAGTTCTTC
CASSDRGTYNEQFF
>NA|TRBD1|TRBJ1-1|14|TRBV7-9
TGTGCCAGCAGCCTAACAGGGGGCGGCACTGAAGCTTTCTTT
CASSLTGGGTEAFF
>NA|TRBD1|TRBJ1-3|14|TRBV2
TGTGCCAGCAGAGGGACAGGGTCTGGAAACACCATATATTTT
CASRGTGSGNTIYF
>NA|TRBD1|TRBJ2-7|14|TRBV10-3
TGTGCCATCAGTGCCGAGACAGGGGCTTACGAGCAGTACTTC
CAISAETGAYEQYF
>NA|NA|TRBJ1-4|14|TRBV7-8
TGTGCCAGCAGCCCGGCGGACAGAAGGGGAAAACTGTTTTTT
CASSPADRRGKLFF
>NA|NA|TRBJ2-7|13|TRBV2
TGTGCCAGCAGTGATCGTCAGATATACGAGCAGTACTTC
CASSDRQIYEQYF
>NA|NA|TRBJ1-2|13|TRBV3-1/TRBV3-2
TGTGCCAGCAGCCAAACGCAGGGAGATGGCTACACCTTC
CASSQTQGDGYTF
>NA|TRBD2|TRBJ2-7|13|TRBV7-3
TGTGCCAGCAGCCCCCGGGGGGGCTACGAGCAGTACTTC
CASSPRGGYEQYF
>NA|NA|TRBJ2-3|15|TRBV28
TGTGCCAGCAGTTCCCCCGGGGTGGGCACAGATACGCAGTATTTT
CASSSPGVGTDTQYF
>NA|TRBD1|TRBJ2-2|17|TRBV27
TGTGCCAGCAGTTTGGCCAGGGGGCGTCGGGACACCGGGGAGCTGTTTTTT
CASSLARGRRDTGELFF
>once|TRBD2|TRBJ2-1|12|TRBV29-1
TGCAGCGTTTCTAGCGGGAGATATGAGCAGTTCTTC
CSVSSGRYEQFF
>NA|NA|TRBJ2-7|14|TRBV5-1
TGCGCCAGCAGCTTGGGGGACCTACAATACGAGCAGTACTTC
CASSLGDLQYEQYF
>NA|NA|TRBJ1-1|13|TRBV7-2
TGTGCCAGCAGCTCCACAGAGAACACTGAAGCTTTCTTT
CASSSTENTEAFF
>NA|NA|TRBJ2-7|16|TRBV7-6
TGTGCCAGCAGCTTAGGATTTGGGGGGCAAGCCTACGAGCAGTACTTC
CASSLGFGGQAYEQYF
>NA|NA|TRBJ2-3|14|TRBV5-1
TGCGCCAGCAGCCTTGAGGGTAGCACAGATACGCAGTATTTT
CASSLEGSTDTQYF
>NA|NA|TRBJ2-3|15|TRBV27
TGTGCCAGCAGTTCCTGGGGCAGCAACACAGATACGCAGTATTTT
CASSSWGSNTDTQYF
>NA|NA|TRBJ1-1|17|TRBV7-8
TGTGCCAGCAGCTCCGAGCGGGGGTTTCTTGTTAAGACTGAAGCTTTCTTT
CASSSERGFLVKTEAFF
>few|NA|TRBJ1-2|11|TRBV7-9
TGTGCCAGCACCTTGACCGGGAGCTACACCTTC
CASTLTGSYTF
>NA|TRBD1|TRBJ1-4|15|TRBV2
TGTGCCAGCAGGCGAGGGGGCGCGTATAATGAAAAACTGTTTTTT
CASRRGGAYNEKLFF
>NA|TRBD1|TRBJ2-3|14|TRBV6-2/TRBV6-3
TGTGCCAGCAGCAGCCAGACAGGGGCAGATACGCAGTATTTT
CASSSQTGADTQYF
>NA|NA|TRBJ1-2|17|TRBV24-1
TGTGCCACCAGTGATTTCCCCGACACTGAGGGGAACTATGGCTACACCTTC
CATSDFPDTEGNYGYTF
>few|NA|TRBJ1-2|14|TRBV29-1
TGCAGCGTGGGAACAGGGAGCACGGCCTATGGCTACACCTTC
CSVGTGSTAYGYTF
>NA|NA|TRBJ2-7|16|TRBV29-1
TGCAGCGTTGGTTCAGGGGTCCGGGGAAGCTCCTACGAGCAGTACTTC
CSVGSGVRGSSYEQYF
>few|NA|TRBJ1-5|13|TRBV6-1
TGTGCCAGCAGTGAGGGGGGGTGGCAGCCCCAGCATTTT
CASSEGGWQPQHF
>NA|TRBD1|TRBJ1-2|15|TRBV5-1
TGCGCCAGCAGCCCCAGGGACAGGGGTAGAGATGGCTACACCTTC
CASSPRDRGRDGYTF
>NA|NA|TRBJ2-2|15|TRBV11-3
TGTGCCAGCAGCTTAGGGCAGGGAAACACCGGGGAGCTGTTTTTT
CASSLGQGNTGELFF
>once|NA|TRBJ2-2|14|TRBV3-1/TRBV3-2
TGTGCCAGCAGTCTAGGGGGATCCACCGGGGAGCTGTTTTTT
CASSLGGSTGELFF
>NA|NA|TRBJ2-3|13|TRBV7-9
TGTGCCAGCAGCTTTGGGGGGACAGATACGCAGTATTTT
CASSFGGTDTQYF